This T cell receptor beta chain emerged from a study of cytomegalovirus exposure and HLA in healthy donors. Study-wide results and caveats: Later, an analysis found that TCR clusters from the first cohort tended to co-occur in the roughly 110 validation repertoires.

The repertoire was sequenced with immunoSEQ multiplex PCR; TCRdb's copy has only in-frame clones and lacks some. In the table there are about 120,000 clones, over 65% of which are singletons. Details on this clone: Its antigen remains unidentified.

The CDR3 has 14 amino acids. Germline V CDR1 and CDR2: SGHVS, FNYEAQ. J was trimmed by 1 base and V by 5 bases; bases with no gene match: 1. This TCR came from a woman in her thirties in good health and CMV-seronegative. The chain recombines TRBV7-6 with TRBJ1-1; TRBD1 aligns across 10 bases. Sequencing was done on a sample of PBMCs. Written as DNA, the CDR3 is TGTGCCAGCAGCCGGGACAGGGGGAACACTGAAGCTTTCTTT. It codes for CASSRDRGNTEAFF.